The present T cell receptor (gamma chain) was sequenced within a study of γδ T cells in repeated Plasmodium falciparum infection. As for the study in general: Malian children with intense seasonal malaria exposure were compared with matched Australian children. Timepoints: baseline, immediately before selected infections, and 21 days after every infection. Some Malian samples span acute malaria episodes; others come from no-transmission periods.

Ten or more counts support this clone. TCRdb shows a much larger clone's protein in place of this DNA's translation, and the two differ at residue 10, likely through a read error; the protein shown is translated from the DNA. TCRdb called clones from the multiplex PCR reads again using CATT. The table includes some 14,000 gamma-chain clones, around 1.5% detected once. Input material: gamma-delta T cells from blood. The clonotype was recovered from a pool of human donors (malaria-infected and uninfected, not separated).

CDR3 amino acids: CALWEAEELDKKIKVF. CDR3 in DNA: TGTGCCTTGTGGGAGGCAGAAGAGTTGGACAAAAAAATCAAGGTATTT. This chain uses TRGV9 with TRGJP. Assignment of the J gene here rests on matching the DNA to germline, because TCRdb gives none. The germline V gene has CDR1 GITISATS and CDR2 ISYDGTV (reference sequence). The CDR3 spans 16 residues.